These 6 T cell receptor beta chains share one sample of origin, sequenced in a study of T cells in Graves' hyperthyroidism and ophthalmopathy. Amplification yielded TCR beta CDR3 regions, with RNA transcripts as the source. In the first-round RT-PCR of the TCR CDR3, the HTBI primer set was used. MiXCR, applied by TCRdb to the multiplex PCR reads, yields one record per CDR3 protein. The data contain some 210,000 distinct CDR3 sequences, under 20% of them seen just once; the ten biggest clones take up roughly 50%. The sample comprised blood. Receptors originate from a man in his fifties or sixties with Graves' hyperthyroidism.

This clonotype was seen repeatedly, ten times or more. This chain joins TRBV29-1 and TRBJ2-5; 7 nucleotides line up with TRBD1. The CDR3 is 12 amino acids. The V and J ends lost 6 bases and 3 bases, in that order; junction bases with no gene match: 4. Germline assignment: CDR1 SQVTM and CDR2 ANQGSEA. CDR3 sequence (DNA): TGCAGCGTATCACAGGGGAAAGAGACCCAGTACTTC. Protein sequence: CSVSQGKETQYF. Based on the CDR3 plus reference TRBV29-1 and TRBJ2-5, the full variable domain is SAVISQKPSRDICQRGTSLTIQCQVDSQVTMMFWYRQQPGQSLTLIATANQGSEATYESGFVIDKFPISRPNLTFSTLTVSNMSPEDSSIYLCSVSQGKETQYFGPGTRLLVL.

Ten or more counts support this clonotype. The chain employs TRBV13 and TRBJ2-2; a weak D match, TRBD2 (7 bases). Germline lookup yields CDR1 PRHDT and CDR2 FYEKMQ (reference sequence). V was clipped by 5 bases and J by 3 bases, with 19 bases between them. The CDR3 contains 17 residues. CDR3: CASSISRGGADTGELFF. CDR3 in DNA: TGTGCCAGCAGCATCTCAAGGGGGGGCGCCGACACCGGGGAGCTGTTTTTT.

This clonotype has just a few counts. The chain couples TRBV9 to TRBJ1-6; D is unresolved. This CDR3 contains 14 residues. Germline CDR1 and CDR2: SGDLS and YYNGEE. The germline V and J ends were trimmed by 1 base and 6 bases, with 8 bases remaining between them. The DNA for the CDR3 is TGTGCCAGCAGCGTATCAGGATCTAATTCACCCCTCCACTTT. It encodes CASSVSGSNSPLHF.

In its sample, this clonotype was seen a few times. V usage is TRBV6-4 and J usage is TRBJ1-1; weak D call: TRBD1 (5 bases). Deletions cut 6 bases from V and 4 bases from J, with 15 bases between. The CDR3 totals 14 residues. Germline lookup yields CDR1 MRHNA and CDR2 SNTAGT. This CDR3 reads CASRRDPKGTEAFF. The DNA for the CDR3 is TGTGCCAGCAGGCGGGACCCCAAAGGCACTGAAGCTTTCTTT.

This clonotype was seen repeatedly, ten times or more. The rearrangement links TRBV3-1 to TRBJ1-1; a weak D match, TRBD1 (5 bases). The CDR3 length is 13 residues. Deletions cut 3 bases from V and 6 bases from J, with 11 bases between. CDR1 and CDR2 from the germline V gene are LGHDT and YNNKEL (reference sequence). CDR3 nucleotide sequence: TGTGCCAGCAGCCATGGGGGAGGGGCTGAAGCTTTCTTT. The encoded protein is CASSHGGGAEAFF.

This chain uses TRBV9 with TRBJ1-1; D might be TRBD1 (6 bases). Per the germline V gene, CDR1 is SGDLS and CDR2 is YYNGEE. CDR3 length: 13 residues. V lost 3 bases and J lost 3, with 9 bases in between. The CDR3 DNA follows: TGTGCCAGCAGCGGGGACATTGACACTGAAGCTTTCTTT. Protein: CASSGDIDTEAFF.